This T cell receptor beta chain was documented in a study of cytomegalovirus exposure and HLA in healthy donors. Study observations and caveats: Presence/absence analyses treated sequencing depth as roughly uniform across donors. In a later analysis, HLA-C alleles had the fewest associated TCRs, DRB1 alleles the most. A missense variant in DCLRE1C was later tied to TCR beta V- and J-gene trimming.

PCR involved 60 Vbeta and 13 Jbeta primers. TCRdb's copy holds only in-frame clones and misses some; the assay was immunoSEQ multiplex PCR. This table holds about 53,000 clones. CDR3 length equals 17 residues. Trimming at V came to 7 bases and at J to 6 bases, leaving 14 bases not matched to a gene. Germline V gives CDR1 LNHDA, CDR2 SQIVND (reference sequence). Although they were nominally healthy when sampled, donors likely had unrecorded immune exposures. A note on this clone: The antigen is undetermined.

Sequencing used PBMCs. The origin of this receptor is a man aged 18 to 29 in good health and CMV-seropositive. V gene TRBV19 combines with J gene TRBJ1-5; 11 nucleotides line up with TRBD1. As DNA, the CDR3 is TGTGCCAGTACCCAAACTATGGGGACAGGGGGTTCTCAGCCCCAGCATTTT. Encoded protein: CASTQTMGTGGSQPQHF.